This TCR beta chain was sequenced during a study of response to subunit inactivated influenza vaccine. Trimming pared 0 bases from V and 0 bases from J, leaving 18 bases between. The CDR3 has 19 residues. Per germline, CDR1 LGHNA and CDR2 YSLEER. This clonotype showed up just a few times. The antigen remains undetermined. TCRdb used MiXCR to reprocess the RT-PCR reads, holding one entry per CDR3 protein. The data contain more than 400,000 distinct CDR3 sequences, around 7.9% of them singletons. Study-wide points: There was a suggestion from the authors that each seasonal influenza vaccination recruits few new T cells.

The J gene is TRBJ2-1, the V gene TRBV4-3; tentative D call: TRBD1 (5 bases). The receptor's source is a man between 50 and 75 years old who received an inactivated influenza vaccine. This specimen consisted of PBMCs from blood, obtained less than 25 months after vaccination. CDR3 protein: CASSQDPGLGLGSYNEQFF. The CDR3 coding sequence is TGCGCCAGCAGCCAAGATCCCGGTTTGGGGCTAGGCTCCTACAATGAGCAGTTCTTC.